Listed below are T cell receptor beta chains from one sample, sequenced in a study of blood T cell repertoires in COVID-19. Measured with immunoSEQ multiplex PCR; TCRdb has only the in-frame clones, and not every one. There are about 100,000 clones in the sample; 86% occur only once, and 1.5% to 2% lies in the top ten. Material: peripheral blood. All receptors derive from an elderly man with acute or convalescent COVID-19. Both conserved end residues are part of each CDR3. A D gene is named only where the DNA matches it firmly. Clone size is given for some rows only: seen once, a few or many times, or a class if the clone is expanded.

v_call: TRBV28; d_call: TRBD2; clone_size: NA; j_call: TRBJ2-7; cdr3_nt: TGTGCCAGCAGGCTAGCGGGAGGAAACTACGAGCAGTACTTC; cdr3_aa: CASRLAGGNYEQYF
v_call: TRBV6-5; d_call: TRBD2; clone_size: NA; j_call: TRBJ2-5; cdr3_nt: TGTGCCAGCAGTCCACTAGCGGGAGGGTGGGAGACCCAGTACTTC; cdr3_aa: CASSPLAGGWETQYF
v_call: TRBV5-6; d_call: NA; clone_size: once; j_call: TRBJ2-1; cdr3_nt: TGTGCCAGCAGCCCCTCAGGGATTGAGCAGTTCTTC; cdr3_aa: CASSPSGIEQFF
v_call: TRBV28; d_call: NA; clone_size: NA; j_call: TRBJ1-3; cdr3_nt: TGTGCCAGCAGCCCCTCCGGTCCCGGGATAACGAACACCATATATTTT; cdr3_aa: CASSPSGPGITNTIYF
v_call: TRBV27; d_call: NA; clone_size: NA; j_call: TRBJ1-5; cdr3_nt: TGTGCCAGCAGTTTAAGGGGAGGGGGCAATCAGCCCCAGCATTTT; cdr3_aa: CASSLRGGGNQPQHF
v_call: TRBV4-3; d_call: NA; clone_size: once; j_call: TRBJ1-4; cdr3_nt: TGCGCCAGCAGCCAAGATTCCCTAGGCGAAAAACTGTTTTTT; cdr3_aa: CASSQDSLGEKLFF
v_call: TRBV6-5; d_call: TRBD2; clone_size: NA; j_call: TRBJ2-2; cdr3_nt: TGTGCCACCCGGCGGGAGTGGGGCACCGGGGAGCTGTTTTTT; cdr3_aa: CATRREWGTGELFF
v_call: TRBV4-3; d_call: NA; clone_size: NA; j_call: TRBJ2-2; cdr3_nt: TGCGCCAGCAGCCAAGACGAGGGCGGGGAGCTGTTTTTT; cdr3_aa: CASSQDEGGELFF
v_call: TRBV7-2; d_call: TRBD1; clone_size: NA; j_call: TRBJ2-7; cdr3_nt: TGTGCCAGCAGCCGCACTTCCCGGGACAGGGAGCAGTACTTC; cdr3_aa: CASSRTSRDREQYF
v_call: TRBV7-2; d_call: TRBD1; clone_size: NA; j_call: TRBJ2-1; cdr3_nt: TGTGCCAGCAGCGTCCGGACAGGGGACTCCTACAATGAGCAGTTCTTC; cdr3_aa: CASSVRTGDSYNEQFF
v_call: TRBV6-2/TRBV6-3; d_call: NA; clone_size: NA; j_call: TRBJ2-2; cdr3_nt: TGTGCCAGCAGTCGTGGAGGGGCAGGGCGGGAGCTGTTTTTT; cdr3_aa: CASSRGGAGRELFF
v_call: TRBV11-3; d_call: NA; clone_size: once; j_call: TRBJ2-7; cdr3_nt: TGTGCCAGCAGCGCCCAACAGGACCTAAGGGCCTACGAGCAGTACTTC; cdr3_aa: CASSAQQDLRAYEQYF
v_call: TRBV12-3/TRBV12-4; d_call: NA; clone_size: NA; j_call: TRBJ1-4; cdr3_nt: TGTGCCAGCAGTTTCACGTTTCAGGGAAAACTGTTTTTT; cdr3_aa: CASSFTFQGKLFF
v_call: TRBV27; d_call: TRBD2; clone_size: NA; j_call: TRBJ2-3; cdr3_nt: TGTGCCAGCAGTTTAATTCTAGCGGGAGGGAAGAACACGCAGTATTTT; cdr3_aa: CASSLILAGGKNTQYF
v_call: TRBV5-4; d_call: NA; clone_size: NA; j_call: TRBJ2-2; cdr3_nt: TGTGCCAGCATGAGCGCTAGCGTTAACACCGGGGAGCTGTTTTTT; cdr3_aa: CASMSASVNTGELFF
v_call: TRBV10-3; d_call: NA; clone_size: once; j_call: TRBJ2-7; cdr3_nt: TGTGCCATCAGTGAGTCGAGCTACGAGCAGTACTTC; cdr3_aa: CAISESSYEQYF
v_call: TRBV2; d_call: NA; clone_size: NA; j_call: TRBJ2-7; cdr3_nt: TGTGCCAGCAGTTGGACTGGTACCTACGAGCAGTACTTC; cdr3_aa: CASSWTGTYEQYF
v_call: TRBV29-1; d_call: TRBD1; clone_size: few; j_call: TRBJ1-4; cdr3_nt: TGCAGCGTTGAAGAAGGTTTGGGACAGGGTGGTGAAAAACTGTTTTTT; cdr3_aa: CSVEEGLGQGGEKLFF
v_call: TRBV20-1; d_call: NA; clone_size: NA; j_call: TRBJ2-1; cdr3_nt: TGCAGTGCTAGGGGGGCAGGGGAGCAGTTCTTC; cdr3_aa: CSARGAGEQFF
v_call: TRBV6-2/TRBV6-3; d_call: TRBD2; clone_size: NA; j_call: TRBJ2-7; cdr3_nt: TGTGCCAGCAGCCAAGGGACTAGCGGGAGCGGCTACGAGCAGTACTTC; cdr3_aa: CASSQGTSGSGYEQYF
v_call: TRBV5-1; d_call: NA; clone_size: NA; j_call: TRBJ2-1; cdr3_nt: TGCGCCAGCAGCTTGTCAGGGGCGGGCAATGAGCAGTTCTTC; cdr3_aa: CASSLSGAGNEQFF
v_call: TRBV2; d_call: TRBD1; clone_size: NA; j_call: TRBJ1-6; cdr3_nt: TGTGCCAGAACTGGGACAGGACAAAAAAATTCACCCCTCCACTTT; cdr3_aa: CARTGTGQKNSPLHF
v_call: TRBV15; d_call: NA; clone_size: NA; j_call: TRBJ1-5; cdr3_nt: TGTGCCACCAGCAGAGATCAGTATAGCAATCAGCCCCAGCATTTT; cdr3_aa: CATSRDQYSNQPQHF
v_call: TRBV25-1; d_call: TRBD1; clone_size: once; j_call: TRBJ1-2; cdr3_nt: TGTGCCAGCAGGGAGGGGGCCTATGGCTACACCTTC; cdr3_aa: CASREGAYGYTF
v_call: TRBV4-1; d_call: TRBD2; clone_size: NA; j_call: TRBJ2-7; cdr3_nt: TGCGCCAGCAGCCAGAGACTAGCGGAAGGCATCCAACCTTACGAGCAGTACTTC; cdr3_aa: CASSQRLAEGIQPYEQYF
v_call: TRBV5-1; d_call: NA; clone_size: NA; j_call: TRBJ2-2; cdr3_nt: TGCGCCAGCAGCTTGAGGGGCGGACCGAACACCGGGGAGCTGTTTTTT; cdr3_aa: CASSLRGGPNTGELFF
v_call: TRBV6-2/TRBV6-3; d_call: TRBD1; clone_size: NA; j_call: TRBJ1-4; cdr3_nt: TGTGCCAGCAGCCGGACAGGCCGGGCTGAAAAACTGTTTTTT; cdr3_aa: CASSRTGRAEKLFF
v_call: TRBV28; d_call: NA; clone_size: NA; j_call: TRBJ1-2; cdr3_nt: TGTGCCAGCAGTTCCGCGTTCGGCTACACCTTC; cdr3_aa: CASSSAFGYTF
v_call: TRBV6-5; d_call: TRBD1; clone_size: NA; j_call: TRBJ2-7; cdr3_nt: TGTGCCAGCGGCAGGGGGCCCTTCTACGAGCAGTACTTC; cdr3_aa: CASGRGPFYEQYF